Listed below are T cell receptor beta chains from one sample, sequenced in a study of human T cells and chemical hapten exposure. TCRdb passed the RACE reads through MiXCR, listing each CDR3 protein once. The sample includes about 80,000 distinct CDR3 sequences, approximately 15% of them seen just once. Sample: whole blood, taken in connection with sensitization to the hapten diphenylcyclopropenone (DPC). These receptors were collected from a woman in her forties or fifties with alopecia areata. Some clones in this sample may be carry-over from other donors' samples. The CDR3 runs from the conserved cysteine through the conserved F or W. D genes are given only for firm matches. The size field is filled for only some rows; it gives once, few, many or a size class.

j_call: TRBJ2-1
d_call: .
clone_size: few
v_call: TRBV6-2/TRBV6-3
cdr3_nt: TGTGCCAGCAGCCCCAATGGGGGATACAATGAGCAGTTCTTC
cdr3_aa: CASSPNGGYNEQFF

j_call: TRBJ1-1
d_call: .
clone_size: .
v_call: TRBV14
cdr3_nt: TGTGCCAGCAGCCAAGATGCGATCACTGAAGCTTTCTTT
cdr3_aa: CASSQDAITEAFF

j_call: TRBJ2-3
d_call: TRBD2
clone_size: many
v_call: TRBV29-1
cdr3_nt: TGCAGCGGCGGGACTAGTCGTGTTACGCAGTATTTT
cdr3_aa: CSGGTSRVTQYF

j_call: TRBJ2-1
d_call: TRBD2
clone_size: few
v_call: TRBV20-1
cdr3_nt: TGCAGTGCTAGTAGTAGCGGGGGAACTTATGAGCAGTTCTTC
cdr3_aa: CSASSSGGTYEQFF

j_call: TRBJ2-5
d_call: TRBD1
clone_size: few
v_call: TRBV27
cdr3_nt: TGTGCCAGCAGTTGGTTAACAGGGGAAAAGACCCAGTACTTC
cdr3_aa: CASSWLTGEKTQYF

j_call: TRBJ2-1
d_call: TRBD2
clone_size: few
v_call: TRBV19
cdr3_nt: TGTGCCAGTAGTTTTGCAACTAGCGGGGTCTATGAGCAGTTCTTC
cdr3_aa: CASSFATSGVYEQFF

j_call: TRBJ2-3
d_call: TRBD2
clone_size: .
v_call: TRBV23-1
cdr3_nt: TGCGCCAGCAGTCACCACCGTCTAGCGGGAGCCAACACAGATACGCAGTATTTT
cdr3_aa: CASSHHRLAGANTDTQYF

j_call: TRBJ2-1
d_call: .
clone_size: many
v_call: TRBV7-8
cdr3_nt: TGTGCCAGCAGCTGGACGGCGGGCGATACGGAGCAGTTCTTC
cdr3_aa: CASSWTAGDTEQFF

j_call: TRBJ2-5
d_call: TRBD2
clone_size: many
v_call: TRBV29-1
cdr3_nt: TGCAGCGTTGGCGGGAGGGCCCTCGTGGAGACCCAGTACTTC
cdr3_aa: CSVGGRALVETQYF

j_call: TRBJ2-1
d_call: .
clone_size: .
v_call: TRBV19
cdr3_nt: TGTGCCAGTAGTATGGGGTCCCACAATGAGCAGTTCTTC
cdr3_aa: CASSMGSHNEQFF

j_call: TRBJ2-7
d_call: .
clone_size: .
v_call: TRBV20-1
cdr3_nt: TGCAGTGCTAGAGATTCGGCTAGCGTACTCTACGAGCAGTACTTC
cdr3_aa: CSARDSASVLYEQYF

j_call: TRBJ2-5
d_call: TRBD2
clone_size: .
v_call: TRBV3-1
cdr3_nt: TGTGCCAGCAGCCCACGCGGGAGCCCCGAGGAGACCCAGTACTTC
cdr3_aa: CASSPRGSPEETQYF

j_call: TRBJ2-7
d_call: .
clone_size: few
v_call: TRBV20-1
cdr3_nt: TGCAGTGCGGGGACGGGCAACCGGGACTCCCTCTCCTACGAGCAGTACTTC
cdr3_aa: CSAGTGNRDSLSYEQYF

j_call: TRBJ1-2
d_call: .
clone_size: many
v_call: TRBV6-2/TRBV6-3
cdr3_nt: TGTGCCAGCAGTTACGGGGGCTATGGCTACACCTTC
cdr3_aa: CASSYGGYGYTF

j_call: TRBJ2-2
d_call: .
clone_size: many
v_call: TRBV6-5
cdr3_nt: TGTGCCAGCAGTTACTCGACAGACAGAAACACCGGGGAGCTGTTTTTT
cdr3_aa: CASSYSTDRNTGELFF

j_call: TRBJ2-7
d_call: TRBD1
clone_size: few
v_call: TRBV7-2
cdr3_nt: TGTGCCAGCAGCTTAGACCAGGGGGCGGTCTACGAGCAGTACTTC
cdr3_aa: CASSLDQGAVYEQYF

j_call: TRBJ1-2
d_call: .
clone_size: .
v_call: TRBV28
cdr3_nt: TGTGCCAGCAGCCCGGACAGAGCTAACTATGGCTACACCTTC
cdr3_aa: CASSPDRANYGYTF

j_call: TRBJ2-1
d_call: .
clone_size: .
v_call: TRBV4-1
cdr3_nt: TGCGCCAGCAGCCAGCGACTAGTGGGCTACAATGAGCAGTTCTTC
cdr3_aa: CASSQRLVGYNEQFF

j_call: TRBJ2-1
d_call: .
clone_size: .
v_call: TRBV14
cdr3_nt: TGTGCCAGCAGCCAAAACCTGGGGGTTGGGGATGAGCAGTTCTTC
cdr3_aa: CASSQNLGVGDEQFF

j_call: TRBJ2-1
d_call: TRBD1
clone_size: .
v_call: TRBV28
cdr3_nt: TGTGCCAGCAGCAGACAGGGGTACAATGAGCAGTTCTTC
cdr3_aa: CASSRQGYNEQFF

j_call: TRBJ2-3
d_call: .
clone_size: .
v_call: TRBV2
cdr3_nt: TGTGCGAGCACCCGGCTTAACACAGATACGCAGTATTTT
cdr3_aa: CASTRLNTDTQYF

j_call: TRBJ2-5
d_call: TRBD2
clone_size: many
v_call: TRBV11-2
cdr3_nt: TGTGCCAGCAGCCCGGGACTAGCGGAATACCAAGAGACCCAGTACTTC
cdr3_aa: CASSPGLAEYQETQYF